A selection of T cell receptor beta chains follows, all from one sample in a study of T cells in Graves' hyperthyroidism and ophthalmopathy. MiXCR was run by TCRdb on the multiplex PCR reads, yielding one entry per CDR3 protein. The data hold 550,000 to 700,000 distinct CDR3 sequences, with 14% to 15% observed a single time. The sample was blood. These receptors all stem from a woman aged 40 to 55 with Graves' ophthalmopathy. Both conserved end residues are part of each CDR3. A D gene is named only where the DNA matches it firmly. Clone sizes are given selectively: once, few, many, or a class where the clone is expanded.

D,size,V,J,DNA,CDR3
NA,many,TRBV19,TRBJ1-1,TGTGCCAGTAGCACCGGGCCAACGAACACTGAAGCTTTCTTT,CASSTGPTNTEAFF
TRBD1,many,TRBV12-3/TRBV12-4,TRBJ2-7,TGTGCCAGCAGTTTTTCGGGACAGGGGGGCCAGGAGCAGTACTTC,CASSFSGQGGQEQYF
NA,many,TRBV20-1,TRBJ1-1,TGCAGTGCTAGACCCGACGTACCCACTGAAGCTTTCTTT,CSARPDVPTEAFF
NA,many,TRBV11-2,TRBJ2-7,TGTGCCAGCAGCCTCACGGGACATGCGAGCTCCTACGAGCAGTACTTC,CASSLTGHASSYEQYF
NA,many,TRBV29-1,TRBJ2-5,TGCGGCATAACGGGACCGATCCGGGGGACCCAGTACTTC,CGITGPIRGTQYF
NA,many,TRBV7-9,TRBJ1-1,TGTGCCAGCAGCGCAGTCGACACTGAAGCTTTCTTT,CASSAVDTEAFF
TRBD2,many,TRBV6-2/TRBV6-3,TRBJ2-7,TGTGCCAGCAGTTACCATAAAGGGACTAGCGGGACGTCTCACTACGAGCAGTACTTC,CASSYHKGTSGTSHYEQYF
NA,many,TRBV20-1,TRBJ2-6,TGCAGTGCTACTTCCTCTGGGGCCAACGTCCTGACTTTC,CSATSSGANVLTF
TRBD1,many,TRBV6-1,TRBJ1-1,TGTGCCAGCAGTGAACGCGGGACAGGGTATCCTGAAGCTTTCTTT,CASSERGTGYPEAFF
NA,NA,TRBV10-3,TRBJ2-7,TGTGCCATCAAGGCAGATACCTCCAACTACGAGCAGTACTTC,CAIKADTSNYEQYF
NA,many,TRBV20-1,TRBJ1-1,TGCAGTGCTAGACGGCAGAAGAACACTGAAGCTTTCTTT,CSARRQKNTEAFF
NA,many,TRBV12-3/TRBV12-4,TRBJ1-1,TGTGCCAGCAGCCGACGACCCATGGAGACTATGAACACTGAAGCTTTCTTT,CASSRRPMETMNTEAFF
NA,NA,TRBV28,TRBJ1-5,TGTGCCAGCAGGATGACTGATCAGCCCCAGCATTTT,CASRMTDQPQHF
TRBD2,many,TRBV20-1,TRBJ2-5,TGCAGTCTAGCGGGGGCCGGATCCCAAGAGACCCAGTACTTC,CSLAGAGSQETQYF
NA,many,TRBV4-3,TRBJ2-7,TGCGCCAGCAGCCAAGCTTGGGGCCTCGGACACTACGAGCAGTACTTC,CASSQAWGLGHYEQYF
NA,many,TRBV9,TRBJ1-2,TGTGCCAGCAGCGTAGATGTAGGACGAGGCTACACCTTC,CASSVDVGRGYTF
TRBD1,NA,TRBV6-1,TRBJ1-3,TGTGCCAGCAGAAGGGGACAGTTTAGCTCTGGAAACACCATATATTTT,CASRRGQFSSGNTIYF